This TCR beta chain was captured by sequencing in a study of CD8 T cell repertoires and HIV-1 epitope variants (TCRdb year 2020). Regarding the research as a whole: In separate culture wells, T cells were stimulated with each of twenty-five peptides that represented autologous and known Gag and Nef epitope variants. An aliquot of 1M T cells was saved as an uncultured baseline condition, separate from the approximately 75 T cell cultures. A total of some 84 T cell cultures were run, with each culture condition done in triplicate except for one peptide, which was done in duplicate. For roughly 11 days the cultures were kept in IMDM with gentamicin, and on days 3 and 7 half of the media was changed with IL-2, IL-7 and IL-15 added. The epitopes tested were three Gag epitope families plus Nef HW9 and YT9. Control conditions included a CMV, EBV and flu peptide pool, the Ebola AY9 epitope as negative control, and a no-peptide well. T cells were enriched using the EasySep Human T Cell Enrichment Kit and were co-cultured with equal numbers of autologous T cell-negative cells serving as antigen-presenting cells.

Here is what the overall study found, with its caveats: The assay could identify only TCR beta chains and pointed to proliferation in response to antigen, not to T cell function or cytokine profile. Eight or nine antigen-specific TCR beta clonotypes were identified, and six of them appeared cross-reactive for autologous or known escape epitope variants. About five clonotypes recognized the Nef KF9 family and one clonotype recognized the HW9 family, while no responses to the TAALDMSHF plasma variant were seen.

Germline trimming: 3 bases from V, 5 bases from J; junction bases outside gene matches: 8. CDR1 is given as SEHNR and CDR2 as FQNEAQ, both from the germline V gene (reference sequence). The CDR3 numbers 15 residues from cysteine through phenylalanine. CDR3 DNA is the only sequence kept; it has 45 bases, read in frame from the first base. A note on this clone: The antigen it recognizes is unknown. Per-base quality was not reported, and no clone a single base away is much larger than it.

TCR beta CDR3 regions were sequenced at survey depth on the immunoSEQ platform. The QIAamp DNA micro kit was used to extract genomic DNA from every cultured and uncultured CD8+ T cell population. The source study handled its data this way. Samples with fewer than 5,000 productive reads were excluded, which removed about 6.5% of the roughly 75 HIV peptide-stimulated cultures. Sequences were trimmed to CDR3 by a MANAFEST web app, and nonproductive sequences, CDR3s under 5 amino acids, and sequences not starting with C or ending with F/W were removed. Antigen-specific clonotypes had to expand in at least 2 of 3 replicates versus no-peptide control at FDR 0.01, only within one epitope family. In addition, a specific clonotype needed a frequency at least fivefold higher than in wells stimulated with peptides from other epitope families. TCRdb's version of the immuneACCESS table is confined to in-frame rearrangements and falls short of the full clone set. An unresolved V gene accounts for under half of the shortfall where checked; the remainder is of unknown origin. V and J calls and clone size are as listed in that table; D and trimming were resolved from the DNA. Here the sample has tens of thousands of clones; roughly 77% occur a single time. In total, the top ten clones hold 20% to 30% of the sample.

The EasySep Human CD8+ T Cell Enrichment Kit was used on day 10 to isolate CD8+ T cells from every culture. The chain links TRBV7-9 with TRBJ2-7, with 9 bases aligning to TRBD1. The sequenced sample was uncultured baseline CD8+ T cells from peripheral blood mononuclear cells (PBMCs). The sequence was collected from a male donor with HIV. Here the CDR3 is given as CASSFLQGARNEQYF. Read as DNA, the sequence is TGTGCCAGCAGCTTTTTACAGGGGGCGAGAAACGAGCAGTACTTC. Here the CDR3 is joined to the reference TRBV7-9 and TRBJ2-7 genes, and the full variable domain is: DTGVSQNPRHKITKRGQNVTFRCDPISEHNRLYWYRQTLGQGPEFLTYFQNEAQLEKSRLLSDRFSAERPKGSFSTLEIQRTEQGDSAMYLCASSFLQGARNEQYFGPGTRLTVT.